This entry concerns a single T cell receptor (beta chain). Its antigen remains unidentified. The germline gene is not matched at one end of the junction; a read error may be the cause. The study ran its PCR with 60 Vbeta and 13 Jbeta primers. The repertoire was sequenced with immunoSEQ multiplex PCR; TCRdb's copy has only in-frame clones and lacks some. The repertoire holds about 280,000 clones, with 80% to 90% as singletons. The entry originates in a study of cytomegalovirus exposure and HLA in healthy donors. Study-level results: Serostatus for CMV was the only available immune exposure information. Researchers catalogued about 150 TCR beta chains as cytomegalovirus-associated. In a later analysis, CMV-associated beta chains were mostly HLA-associated, it appeared.

This sequence was found in a woman aged 18-30 years in good health and CMV-seronegative. Sequencing was performed on PBMCs.

The CDR3 reads CSSSSTTGGDFYEQYF. In DNA form, the CDR3 reads TGTTCCAGCAGCTCGACAACAGGGGGGGATTTCTACGAGCAGTACTTC. The chain carries TRBV7-9 and TRBJ2-7, with a possible D match to TRBD1 (8 bases). Per the germline V gene, CDR1 is SEHNR and CDR2 is FQNEAQ (reference sequence). CDR3 size: 16 residues.